Sequencing of this TCR beta chain was carried out in a study of regulatory T cells in long-lasting Graves disease (dated by TCRdb to 2020 to 2022). General notes on the study: Persistent Graves' disease was defined as persistently positive TSH receptor autoantibodies together with antithyroid drug treatment for over 5 years. This study used TCR sequencing and RNA sequencing of peripheral blood to compare persistent Graves' disease patients against newly diagnosed Graves' disease patients. The study took place in China and was registered as a clinical trial. A total of around 35 samples were covered by TCR sequencing, comprising approximately 13 persistent and about 20 newly diagnosed Graves' disease patients. Antithyroid drugs had been taken for 8.5 to 11 years on average by persistent Graves' disease patients in the clinical cohort. What the research found in general, with its limitations: Only the TCR beta chain was sequenced and analyzed. Only peripheral blood was studied, because thyroid tissue, the primary lesion, was inaccessible. A larger number of public clonotypes was shared among persistent patients (approximately 2,500) than among newly diagnosed patients (more than 850). The authors noted that the small sample size was a limitation that may lower accuracy. Lower TCR Shannon entropy and fewer highly expanded clones were observed in persistent Graves' disease patients than in newly diagnosed patients, which suggested clonal expansion. TRBV28, TRBJ1-2 and TRBJ2-5 were preferentially used in persistent disease, while TRBV20-1 and TRBJ2-1 were favored in newly diagnosed disease.

This clonotype was seen only a few times. This receptor's antigen is unknown. No base qualities exist here, and no much larger clone lies one base off it. The time point label of this sample denotes: persistent/refractory GD, antithyroid drugs over 5 years with positive TRAb. For both TCR sequencing and RNA sequencing, RNA was extracted from PBMCs using TRIzol. Graves' disease was diagnosed according to American Thyroid Association guidelines. Patients were recruited from an endocrinology department in Xi'an, China. From each patient, approximately 9 milliliters of peripheral blood was collected into an EDTA anticoagulant tube. Ficoll Paque Plus density gradient separation was used to isolate PBMCs, and no additional T cell sorting was done. An Agilent 2100 Bioanalyzer and agarose gel were used to check RNA quality, and a NanoDrop 2000 was used to measure RNA concentration. Based on the germline V gene (reference sequence), the CDR1 and CDR2 sequences are LGHDT and YNNKEL. From the cysteine up to the phenylalanine, the CDR3 has a length of 16 residues. The kept DNA is CDR3 alone, 48 bases in frame from the first base. The germline V and J ends show losses of 4 bases and 8 bases respectively, and no gene match explains 9 bases of the junction.

The library relied on multiplex PCR. Sequencing used an Illumina HiSeq 4000. TCR beta libraries were built with iRepertoire HTBI primers and Arm-PCR amplification of CDR3 regions. Before sequencing, the PCR products went through gel purification. Per the original workflow: Gene usage analysis of CDR3 amino acid clonotypes used the 62 TRBV and 14 to 15 TRBJ segments found across samples. COPE and FqMerger were used to merge the filtered high-quality paired reads into contigs. BLAST was used to align contigs to the IMGT TRBV, TRBD and TRBJ reference genes, and CDR3 was defined following IMGT. Any clonotype with a frequency above 0.1% was classified as a highly expanded clone. Shannon entropy served as the measure of repertoire diversity, while the Gini coefficient captured V-J evenness. A clonotype found in more than one individual was treated as public. TCRdb reworked the public reads: Q25 trimming with fastp, MiXCR clone assembly, productive beta chains retained. Records with the same CDR3 protein are collapsed into one entry carrying the most frequent genes and DNA. The authors' filters were not applied to this entry. The sample profile shows hundreds of thousands of distinct CDR3 sequences; around a fifth of them were found once. The ten largest clones add up to approximately 6.4% of the sample.

This chain joins TRBV3-1 to TRBJ1-6, with 9 bases in between that match TRBD1. The TCR originated in a female donor with Graves disease. The sequencing here drew on peripheral blood mononuclear cells (PBMCs), taken when the disease was refractory, from a patient treated with antithyroid drugs. CDR3 reads: CASSPTGTGLHSPLHF. The DNA reads as follows: TGTGCCAGCAGCCCTACGGGGACAGGGTTGCATTCACCCCTCCACTTT.